This paragraph covers one TCR beta chain sequence. Its antigen is not identified. These data belong to a study of T cell repertoires in cytomegalovirus infection. Looking at the study overall: Signatures in public TCR beta sequences pointed to both CMV infection and matching HLA type.

TCRdb recomputed calls from the reads with MiXCR, one row per CDR3 protein. The sample carries 100,000 to 150,000 distinct CDR3 sequences, roughly a quarter recorded once. General study points: It was HLA-C-restricted CMV-specific TCR beta clonotypes that dominated the response ex vivo.

The sample taken for sequencing was PBMCs, sequenced either directly or after in vitro stimulation (not recorded which). The clonotype comes from a human donor in good health (CMV status not recorded). Some clones in this sample may be carry-over from other donors' samples.

The DNA for the CDR3 is TGTGCCAGCAGCTTAACGCGGGATAACACTGAAGCTTTCTTT. Translating gives CASSLTRDNTEAFF. The chain uses TRBV7-2 and TRBJ1-1; D is undetermined. Germline CDR1 SGHTA, CDR2 FQGNSA. The length of the CDR3 is 14 residues. V was pared by 2 bases and J by 2 bases, with 9 bases between.